A selection of T cell receptor beta chains follows, all from one sample in a study of vaccination and CD4 T cells after COVID-19. Their target antigens are unknown. TCRdb ran MiXCR on the PCR reads and lists one entry per CDR3 protein. In the table there are some 9,100 distinct CDR3 sequences, about 34% of which are singletons. The sample consisted of CD4+ T cells from blood, cultured in vitro. These receptors were taken from a human donor in good health. Both conserved end residues are part of each CDR3. Each record gives: V gene, clone size, J gene, D gene, CDR3 length, CDR3 DNA, CDR3 protein. D genes are given only for firm matches. Clone size is given for some rows only: seen once, a few or many times, or a class if the clone is expanded.

TRBV20-1,few,TRBJ1-5,-,13,TGCAGTGCTAGAGATCTAATCGAGCAGCCCCAGCATTTT,CSARDLIEQPQHF
TRBV28,few,TRBJ1-5,TRBD1,15,TGTGCCAGCAGTTTCCTTGGACAGGCCTATCAGCCCCAGCATTTT,CASSFLGQAYQPQHF
TRBV15,-,TRBJ1-3,-,15,TGTGCCACCAGCGGCCGGGACCGGTCTGGAAACACCATATATTTT,CATSGRDRSGNTIYF
TRBV6-1,few,TRBJ1-2,TRBD1,13,TGTGCCAGCAGCGACAGGGGGAGGTATGGCTACACCTTC,CASSDRGRYGYTF
TRBV30,-,TRBJ1-1,-,15,TGTGCCTGGAGTGTTCACGGAATTATGAACACTGAAGCTTTCTTT,CAWSVHGIMNTEAFF
TRBV27,-,TRBJ2-7,TRBD1,13,TGTGCCAGCAGTTTCAGGGGGCTCTACGAGCAGTACTTC,CASSFRGLYEQYF
TRBV2,few,TRBJ1-5,-,14,TGTGCCAGCAGGGAAGGGTTGAGCAATCAGCCCCAGCATTTT,CASREGLSNQPQHF
TRBV19,-,TRBJ2-5,-,14,TGTGCCAGTAGTACGGGACCAGGGGCAGAGACCCAGTACTTC,CASSTGPGAETQYF
TRBV30,-,TRBJ1-2,-,11,TGTGCCTGGGCGTGGGGTGGAGGCTACACCTTC,CAWAWGGGYTF
TRBV7-3,-,TRBJ2-2,-,14,TGTGCCAGCAGCCCCGGTCCGGGGACCGGGGAGCTGTTTTTT,CASSPGPGTGELFF